This entry features one T cell receptor (beta chain) sequence. The antigen is undetermined. The sample originates from a study of graft-versus-host responses after intestinal transplantation. At the level of the study: Each transplant was multivisceral, liver-intestinal, or isolated intestinal. The recipients all started with anti-thymocyte globulin induction and then took tacrolimus and steroids for around three years.

TCRdb's copy holds only in-frame clones and misses some; the assay was immunoSEQ multiplex PCR. The table shows approximately 14,000 clones, with approximately 70% occurring only once. Notes on the study in general: Maximum circulating GvH clone levels tracked with early post-transplant HvG decreases.

Lymphocytes (intraepithelial and lamina propria) were released by processing the graft tissue. This receptor was taken from a human patient who received an intestinal transplant, so some T cells may come from the graft donor. The starting material was ileum tissue, obtained around 98 weeks after intestinal transplantation.

In DNA form, the CDR3 reads TGTGCCAGCAGTTCGGACAGGGAACTGAACTATGGCTACACCTTC. It is translated as CASSSDRELNYGYTF. This rearrangement joins TRBV6-5 to TRBJ1-2; 8 nucleotides align to TRBD1. V gave up 4 bases and J gave up 2 bases; unmatched junction bases: 6. This CDR3 region has 15 residues. CDR1 is MNHEY, CDR2 SVGAGI, per germline.